The 3 T cell receptor beta chains below were found in one sample sequenced in a study of Japanese encephalitis immunity and Zika vaccine responses (dated by TCRdb to the early 2020s). PBMCs were labeled with CellTrace CFSE and cultured for about six days in RPMI with approximately 7.7% human serum plus peptide pools at around 0.9 ug/mL each. Unfixed proliferating CD4 T cells were sorted on a BD FACSAria as live CD56-CD19-CD16-CD3+CD4+ CFSE-low cells. Libraries were prepared through 5' RACE. TCRdb records Illumina MiSeq as the sequencer. TCRdb reanalyzed the raw reads on its own, using fastp at Q25 for trimming and MiXCR for clone calling, and kept in-frame beta chains. Rows matching on CDR3 protein sequence are summarized as one entry with the most common DNA and genes. The sample's table lists a count of roughly 100 distinct CDR3 sequences. Sequencing was performed on antigen-activated CD4+ T cells from blood, cultured, taken during a Zika inactivated vaccine study. These receptors were obtained from an adult man who received an inactivated Zika virus vaccine.

By frequency in the sample, this clonotype is medium-sized. The rearrangement links TRBV7-2 to TRBJ1-6; unclear D gene. V was cut by 4 bases and J by 6 bases, with 16 bases left in between. The length of the CDR3 is 16 residues. Germline loops: CDR1 SGHTA, CDR2 FQGNSA. DNA of the CDR3: TGTGCCAGCAGCTCCTACCTCTGGACCCCTAATTCACCCCTCCACTTT. It yields the protein CASSSYLWTPNSPLHF.

By its share, this clonotype is large. The CDR3 region is CASSPGGETQYF. The DNA for the CDR3 is TGTGCCAGCAGCCCCGGAGGGGAGACCCAGTACTTC. V and J are TRBV25-1 and TRBJ2-5; D might be TRBD2 (6 bases). Germline CDR1 MGHDK, CDR2 SYGVNS. This CDR3 region has 12 residues. Between the trimmed V and J ends, which lost 6 bases and 5 bases, there was a span of 10 bases. Full variable domain (remainder filled in from reference TRBV25-1 and TRBJ2-5): EADIYQTPRYLVIGTGKKITLECSQTMGHDKMYWYQQDPGMELHLIHYSYGVNSTEKGDLSSESTVSRIRTEHFPLTLESARPSHTSQYLCASSPGGETQYFGPGTRLLVL.

By share, this clonotype ranks as large. This chain joins TRBV20-1 and TRBJ1-5; the D gene is possibly TRBD1 (5 bases). CDR1 is DFQATT, CDR2 SNEGSKA, per germline (reference sequence). The CDR3 is 16 amino acids. Trimming cost V 7 bases and J 1 base, with 20 bases left between them. The CDR3 DNA sequence: TGCAGTGTCGGGCCCCGGGCGGGGGTGAGCAATCAGCCCCAGCATTTT. It translates to CSVGPRAGVSNQPQHF.